Below, 26 T cell receptor beta chains from the same sample are listed, as sequenced in a study of Ad26.COV2.S vaccination and SARS-CoV-2 variants. Produced via immunoSEQ multiplex PCR; TCRdb's table is partial and in-frame only. The data hold about 39,000 clones, with approximately 83% observed a single time. Specimen: peripheral blood, collected after recovery from COVID-19. These receptors were collected from a human donor who had recovered from COVID-19.

This chain links TRBV10-3 with TRBJ1-3; D uncertain. The CDR3 sequence is 14 residues long. V shed 10 bases and J shed 0 bases, with 13 bases lying between them. The germline CDR1 and CDR2 sequences are ENHRY and SYGVKD. The DNA for the CDR3 is TGTGCCACCGTTAGCAGTACCTCTGGAAACACCATATATTTT. Amino acids: CATVSSTSGNTIYF.

This clone was found a few times. This chain uses TRBV4-1 with TRBJ2-2, with 14 bases aligning to TRBD2. The CDR3 totals 15 residues. V lost 4 bases to trimming and J lost 9 bases; unmatched junction nucleotides: 4. The germline gives CDR1 MGHRA, CDR2 YSYEKL. The CDR3: CASSLGLAGVRELFF. Written as DNA, the CDR3 is TGCGCCAGCAGCCTGGGACTAGCGGGAGTCAGGGAGCTGTTTTTT.

The chain has TRBV7-2 and TRBJ2-4; TRBD1 matches at 8 bases. The junction had 6 bases not matched to a gene; V was cut back by 8 bases and J by 3 bases. CDR1 SGHTA and CDR2 FQGNSA come from the germline V gene. This CDR3 comprises 14 residues. The CDR3: CASRFTGGKNIQYF. CDR3 sequence (DNA): TGTGCCAGCCGATTCACAGGGGGCAAAAACATTCAGTACTTC.

This chain connects TRBV5-1 to TRBJ2-3, with a possible D match to TRBD2 (6 bases). Germline V gene data show CDR1 as SGHRS and CDR2 as YFSETQ. Trimming cost V 0 bases and J 5 bases, with 13 bases left between them. The CDR3 is 15 amino acids. The CDR3 protein is CASSLEGGTGDTQYF. CDR3 nucleotides: TGCGCCAGCAGCTTGGAGGGCGGGACTGGAGATACGCAGTATTTT.

The table lists this clone with a count of one. The chain employs TRBV30 and TRBJ1-2; a possible D gene is TRBD1 (6 bases). Trimming took 5 bases from V and 0 from J, leaving 16 bases between them. Germline V lookup: CDR1 GTSNPN, CDR2 SVGIG (reference sequence). The CDR3 runs to 15 residues. The CDR3 sequence: CAWLGGATANYGYTF. The CDR3, as DNA: TGTGCCTGGCTGGGGGGGGCGACTGCTAACTATGGCTACACCTTC.

The CDR3 DNA reads as TGTGCCAGCAGTGAGGGTAGCCCCGTGAGCTCCTACGAGCAGTACTTC. Protein sequence: CASSEGSPVSSYEQYF. The chain is built from TRBV6-1 and TRBJ2-7, with D uncertain. This CDR3 contains 16 residues. Germline V CDR1 and CDR2: MNHNS, SASEGT. The V end lost 3 bases, the J end lost 0 bases, and 15 bases lay between the germline ends.

The chain employs TRBV5-1 and TRBJ2-1; D unclear. The CDR3 length is 16 residues. Germline V CDR1 and CDR2: SGHRS, YFSETQ. V dropped 3 bases and J dropped 5 bases, with 18 bases sitting between them. CDR3 protein: CASSWVRPAQNNEQFF. CDR3 bases: TGCGCCAGCAGCTGGGTACGACCAGCCCAAAACAATGAGCAGTTCTTC.

The rearrangement links TRBV5-1 to TRBJ2-1; D perhaps matches TRBD2 (6 bases). The CDR3 covers 16 residues. Germline-derived CDR1 and CDR2 are SGHRS and YFSETQ. V dropped 6 bases and J dropped 0 bases, with 16 bases sitting between them. For the CDR3, the DNA is TGCGCCAGCACCCCGGGACTCCTGAGCTCCTACAATGAGCAGTTCTTC. It encodes CASTPGLLSSYNEQFF.

The gene calls are TRBV11-2 and TRBJ2-5; no reliable D call. Trimming removed 5 bases at V and 2 bases at J, with 15 bases between. The CDR3 contains 15 residues. Germline CDR1 SGHAT, CDR2 FQNNGV. Written as DNA, the CDR3 is TGTGCCAGCAGCGCCCGACGGACCGTTCAAGAGACCCAGTACTTC. Translating gives CASSARRTVQETQYF. Complete variable domain (other parts from reference TRBV11-2 and TRBJ2-5): EAGVAQSPRYKIIEKRQSVAFWCNPISGHATLYWYQQILGQGPKLLIQFQNNGVVDDSQLPKDRFSAERLKGVDSTLKIQPAKLEDSAVYLCASSARRTVQETQYFGPGTRLLVL.

The rearrangement uses TRBV6-4 and TRBJ2-1, with D perhaps assigned TRBD1 or TRBD2 (5 bases each). Looked up from germline, CDR1 is MRHNA and CDR2 is SNTAGT. Trimming took off 3 bases at V and 4 bases at J, with 13 bases between the two ends. This CDR3 has 15 residues. The CDR3 loop reads CASSEVTGPYNEQFF. CDR3 DNA: TGTGCCAGCAGTGAAGTTACGGGACCATACAATGAGCAGTTCTTC.

The chain carries TRBV2 and TRBJ2-7; either TRBD1 or TRBD2 may fit D (5 bases each). The CDR3 extends over 10 amino acids. V dropped 6 bases and J dropped 9 bases, with 9 bases sitting between them. CDR1 and CDR2 from the germline V gene are SNHLY and FYNNEI. CDR3 DNA: TGTGCCAGCAGGAGGGGAGTGCAGTACTTC. Translation: CASRRGVQYF.

The sample holds one count of this clone. The genes are TRBV2 and TRBJ2-2; the D gene is possibly TRBD2 (6 bases). Trimming left V 4 bases short and J 7 bases short, with 16 bases between. Germline CDR1 and CDR2: SNHLY and FYNNEI. This CDR3 has 15 amino acids. CDR3 bases: TGTGCCAGCAGTGTCCGGGGGTCCCGAGACGGGGAGCTGTTTTTT. As protein: CASSVRGSRDGELFF.

J is TRBJ1-2 and V is TRBV24-1, with D tentatively TRBD1 (5 bases). In germline, CDR1 is KGHDR, CDR2 SFDVKD. CDR3 length: 14 residues. V was shortened by 2 bases and J by 12 bases, with 18 bases between the two germline ends. The CDR3 region has the DNA TGTGCCACCAGTGATTCCCAAGGGACCGGGAATCACACCTTC. Translation gives CATSDSQGTGNHTF.

V usage is TRBV7-9 and J usage is TRBJ1-2; D is undetermined. With 6 bases removed from V and 10 bases from J, the gap between germline ends came to 15 bases. Germline CDR1 SEHNR, CDR2 FQNEAQ (reference sequence). The CDR3 length is 12 residues. The CDR3, as DNA: TGTGCCAGCAGTAGTCCGCTAGAAGACTACACCTTC. Its translation: CASSSPLEDYTF. The variable domain in full, with the rest retrieved from reference TRBV7-9 and TRBJ1-2, is DTGVSQNPRHKITKRGQNVTFRCDPISEHNRLYWYRQTLGQGPEFLTYFQNEAQLEKSRLLSDRFSAERPKGSFSTLEIQRTEQGDSAMYLCASSSPLEDYTFGSGTRLTVV.

The chain recombines TRBV7-8 with TRBJ2-7, with D unresolved. The ends were cut back, 1 base at V and 7 bases at J, with 8 bases in the middle. The CDR3 covers 12 residues. The germline V gene encodes CDR1 SGHVS and CDR2 FQNEAQ. The CDR3 DNA sequence: TGTGCCAGCAGCTTAGGACCTCTGGAGCAGTACTTC. Protein sequence: CASSLGPLEQYF.

The chain is built from TRBV2 and TRBJ1-2; TRBD1 matches at 7 bases. Germline CDR1 reads SNHLY; CDR2 reads FYNNEI. The CDR3 has 13 residues. J gave up 5 bases and V 8 bases, and 8 bases lay outside the gene matches. CDR3 loop: CASGDSGIYGYTF. The CDR3 DNA reads TGTGCCAGCGGGGACAGCGGAATTTATGGCTACACCTTC.

This clone was counted only a few times. DNA of the CDR3: TGTGCCAGCAGTTCGACAGGGTTGTCTGAAGCTTTCTTT. Residues: CASSSTGLSEAFF. The gene calls are TRBV6-5 and TRBJ1-1, with 7 bases matching TRBD1. The CDR3 is 13 amino acids. The trim removed 4 bases at V and 6 bases at J, leaving 5 bases unmatched. Germline assignment: CDR1 MNHEY and CDR2 SVGAGI.

A few counts support this clone. The junction departs from germline at one end; a sequencing error may be responsible. The gene calls are TRBV2 and TRBJ1-3; D remains ambiguous. The CDR3 spans 11 residues. The germline CDR1 and CDR2 sequences are SNHLY and FYNNEI. The CDR3 nucleotides read TGTGCCAGGAGTGTCGAAAACACCATATATTTT. Translating it yields CARSVENTIYF.

V gene TRBV2 combines with J gene TRBJ1-2; D unresolved. In germline, CDR1 is SNHLY, CDR2 FYNNEI. Trimming removed 7 bases from V and 1 base from J, with 7 bases in between. The CDR3 runs 12 residues. CDR3 in amino acids: CASTGRNYGYTF. The CDR3 bases are TGTGCCAGCACCGGGCGTAACTATGGCTACACCTTC.

This chain joins TRBV10-3 and TRBJ2-5; D may be TRBD1 (6 bases). Trimming took off 5 bases at V and 3 bases at J, with 13 bases between the two ends. This CDR3 has 14 amino acids. Germline CDR1 ENHRY, CDR2 SYGVKD. This chain's CDR3 is CAISPQQGEETQYF. The DNA for the CDR3 is TGTGCCATCAGTCCTCAACAGGGAGAAGAGACCCAGTACTTC.

The rearrangement joins TRBV6-5 to TRBJ2-1; D is unclear. This CDR3 has 16 amino acids. V gave up 0 bases and J gave up 4 bases, with 13 bases separating them. Germline loops: CDR1 MNHEY, CDR2 SVGAGI. In DNA form, the CDR3 reads TGTGCCAGCAGTTACTCGGAGACTCTAGTTTACAATGAGCAGTTCTTC. Protein: CASSYSETLVYNEQFF.

This clone was seen once. The J gene is TRBJ2-3, the V gene TRBV7-9; D call uncertain. The CDR3 is made up of 12 amino acids. Germline V gene sequence: CDR1 SEHNR, CDR2 FQNEAQ (reference sequence). The ends were cut back, 5 bases at V and 6 bases at J, with 9 bases in the middle. CDR3 nucleotides: TGTGCCAGCAGCCCCTTCTCGGATACGCAGTATTTT. As protein: CASSPFSDTQYF. The full variable domain, completed using reference TRBV7-9 and TRBJ2-3, is DTGVSQNPRHKITKRGQNVTFRCDPISEHNRLYWYRQTLGQGPEFLTYFQNEAQLEKSRLLSDRFSAERPKGSFSTLEIQRTEQGDSAMYLCASSPFSDTQYFGPGTRLTVL.

This chain connects TRBV3-1 (or the pseudogene TRBV3-2) to TRBJ1-3; D is uncertain. CDR1 and CDR2 from the germline V gene are LGHDT and YNNKEL (reference sequence). The V gene lost 4 bases and the J gene lost 3 bases, with 7 bases spanning the gap. The CDR3 runs to 13 residues. CDR3 protein: CASSPSGGNTIYF. As DNA, the CDR3 is TGTGCCAGCAGCCCGAGTGGTGGAAACACCATATATTTT.

This chain uses TRBV15 with TRBJ1-1; no clear D gene. The ends were cut back, 1 base at V and 0 bases at J, with 9 bases in the middle. The CDR3 runs 15 residues. Germline values: CDR1 LNHNV, CDR2 YYDKDF (reference sequence). Written as DNA, the CDR3 is TGTGCCACCAGCAGAGCTACCCTAATGAACACTGAAGCTTTCTTT. It translates to CATSRATLMNTEAFF.

The chain uses TRBV4-2 and TRBJ1-3; 10 bases map to TRBD1. CDR3 length: 18 amino acids. After removal of 4 bases from V and 1 base from J, the junction contained 10 bases not matched to a gene. CDR1 is LGHNA, CDR2 YNFKEQ, per germline. The chain's CDR3 is CASSRNRDRGFSGNTIYF. The CDR3 nucleotides are TGTGCCAGCAGCCGCAACCGGGACAGGGGCTTTTCTGGAAACACCATATATTTT.

The chain joins TRBV5-1 to TRBJ1-2; 10 nucleotides align to TRBD1. V shed 0 bases, J shed 6 bases, and the junction held 5 bases outside the gene matches. This CDR3 contains 15 residues. Per germline, CDR1 SGHRS and CDR2 YFSETQ. The CDR3 DNA sequence: TGCGCCAGCAGCTTGGCCTTCGGGACAGGGGATGGCTACACCTTC. Translating it yields CASSLAFGTGDGYTF.